The clone carrying this T cell receptor (beta chain) was picked up many times. This entry belongs to a study of lung T cells in sarcoidosis with Löfgren's syndrome. TCRdb re-called the reads with MiXCR, one entry per CDR3 protein. Found here are 55,000 to 80,000 distinct CDR3 sequences, 21% of them singletons; the top ten hold around 2.3%. The sample consisted of CD4+ T cells from PBMCs. This TCR was recovered from a human donor with sarcoidosis (Löfgren's syndrome or another form), or a control subject (not recorded which).

CDR3 in amino acids: CASSPPNRAYSNQPQHF. The CDR3 DNA follows: TGTGCCAGTAGTCCCCCCAACAGGGCTTATAGCAATCAGCCCCAGCATTTT. The chain recombines TRBV19 with TRBJ1-5, with D possibly TRBD1 on 6 matching bases. The CDR3 contains 17 residues. Germline lookup yields CDR1 LNHDA and CDR2 SQIVND (reference sequence). Trimming removed 5 bases from V and 0 bases from J, with 17 bases in between.